This TCR beta chain is from a study of blood T cell repertoires in COVID-19. Study-level information: Collection of acute and convalescent COVID-19 samples took place in the United States, Italy and Spain. PBMCs, B-cell-depleted T cells, or T cells were the source of the cDNA or gDNA that made up the material.

Original data processing: For nucleated cells, counts were estimated from reference gene primer amplification. Sequenced by immunoSEQ multiplex PCR; TCRdb stores in-frame clones only, minus some. Clonal size and the V and J genes are those of that table, whereas D and trimming came from the DNA. The sample holds about 180,000 clones, roughly 80% seen once. Note on this clone: Within the sample, other DNA sequences also encode this same CDR3.

Germline CDR1 is KGHSH and CDR2 is LQKENI. CDR3 size: 12 residues. V was trimmed by 4 bases and J by 5 bases, leaving 8 bases between them. Input material: peripheral blood. This clonotype was sampled from a human donor in a cohort sampled during active COVID-19. The chain carries TRBV18 and TRBJ1-1, with unresolved D. CDR3 protein: CASSLTGTEAFF. The CDR3 bases are TGTGCCAGCTCACTAACCGGTACTGAAGCTTTCTTT. The full variable domain, completed using reference TRBV18 and TRBJ1-1, is NAGVMQNPRHLVRRRGQEARLRCSPMKGHSHVYWYRQLPEEGLKFMVYLQKENIIDESGMPKERFSAEFPKEGPSILRIQQVVRGDSAAYFCASSLTGTEAFFGQGTRLTVV.